The 2 T cell receptor beta chains listed next were all sequenced from one sample in a study of T cells in Graves' hyperthyroidism and ophthalmopathy. Authors of the study amplified TCR beta CDR3 regions from RNA transcripts. Researchers ran a first-round RT-PCR on the TCR CDR3 using the HTBI primer set. Each CDR3 protein is one row after TCRdb ran MiXCR on the multiplex PCR reads. The sample holds over 650,000 distinct CDR3 sequences, around 17% seen once. What was sequenced was blood. These receptors came from a man between 18 and 35 years old with Graves' hyperthyroidism.

This clonotype was seen repeatedly, ten times or more. The J gene is TRBJ2-1, the V gene TRBV11-3, with D possibly TRBD1 on 7 matching bases. Germline lookup yields CDR1 SGHNT and CDR2 YENEEA. The germline V and J ends were trimmed by 5 bases and 2 bases, with 16 bases remaining between them. The CDR3 loop spans 16 amino acids. This CDR3 reads CASSQGGEATYNEQFF. CDR3 bases: TGTGCCAGCAGCCAGGGGGGAGAGGCTACCTACAATGAGCAGTTCTTC.

The chain recombines TRBV28 with TRBJ2-1, with 10 bases lining up with TRBD1. Per germline, CDR1 MDHEN and CDR2 SYDVKM. This CDR3 is 14 amino acids long. J was trimmed by 10 bases and V by 6 bases; bases with no gene match: 9. CDR3 in DNA: TGTGCCAGCAGACCGGGACAGGGGTCGGGGGAGCAGTTCTTC. This encodes CASRPGQGSGEQFF.